The clone carrying this T cell receptor (beta chain) occurred many times. The data were obtained in a study of HIV-infected children after antiretroviral therapy interruption. RNA-based 3' RACE libraries used unique molecular identifiers. TCRdb passed the 3' RACE reads through MiXCR, listing each CDR3 protein once. The sample consists of fewer than 100,000 distinct CDR3 sequences, about 7.2% of them appearing once. Specified treatment: PENTA 11 planned treatment interruption arm or continuous ART arm. This specimen was CD45RA+ CD4+ T cells from PBMCs, pooled from several time points, taken from a donor given antiretroviral therapy, either interrupted or continuous. Regarding subset: naive CD4+ CD45RA+ CD45RO- T cells. The clonotype was recovered from a pool of human donors with HIV.

DNA of the CDR3: TGTGCCAGCAGTCCACCAGGCCGGAGCTCACCCCTCCACTTT. Translated, it gives CASSPPGRSSPLHF. The gene calls are TRBV7-9 and TRBJ1-6; D uncertain. This CDR3 spans 14 amino acids. V was cut by 6 bases and J by 10 bases, with 16 bases left in between. CDR1 SEHNR and CDR2 FQNEAQ come from the germline V gene (reference sequence).